Below are 29 T cell receptor beta chains sequenced from a single sample in a study of shared T cell receptors in the human thymus. Some clones are missing from TCRdb's copy, which holds only in-frame ones; the method was immunoSEQ multiplex PCR. The repertoire consists of about 380,000 clones, with more than 85% occurring once and the leading ten covering about 0.02%. Sequenced: thymocytes. These receptor sequences come from a human donor.

This clone came up once. The J gene is TRBJ1-2, the V gene TRBV18; D remains unclear. The V end lost 0 bases, the J end lost 4 bases, and 9 bases lay between the germline ends. The CDR3 runs to 14 residues. In germline, CDR1 is KGHSH, CDR2 LQKENI. The CDR3 here is CASSPPGFPYGYTF. DNA of the CDR3: TGTGCCAGCTCACCACCAGGGTTCCCCTATGGCTACACCTTC. Together with reference TRBV18 and TRBJ1-2, the CDR3 gives the full variable domain: NAGVMQNPRHLVRRRGQEARLRCSPMKGHSHVYWYRQLPEEGLKFMVYLQKENIIDESGMPKERFSAEFPKEGPSILRIQQVVRGDSAAYFCASSPPGFPYGYTFGSGTRLTVV.

This chain joins TRBV4-1 and TRBJ2-4, with D unclear. Germline loops: CDR1 MGHRA, CDR2 YSYEKL. V shed 3 bases and J shed 0 bases, with 12 bases lying between them. The CDR3 spans 16 residues. The CDR3 region has the DNA TGCGCCAGCAGCCACCCACCGACACTAGCCAAAAACATTCAGTACTTC. This translates into CASSHPPTLAKNIQYF.

The rearrangement uses TRBV4-2 and TRBJ2-5, with D maybe TRBD2 (6 bases). Germline V gene data show CDR1 as LGHNA and CDR2 as YNFKEQ. Trimming pared 0 bases from V and 6 bases from J, leaving 11 bases between. The CDR3 is 14 amino acids. This CDR3 is CASSQDTGVKTQYF. In DNA, the CDR3 is TGTGCCAGCAGCCAAGATACGGGGGTAAAGACCCAGTACTTC.

This clone was observed once. The chain has TRBV5-5 and TRBJ2-1; 9 positions agree with TRBD1. CDR1 and CDR2 (germline): SGHKS, YYEKEE (reference sequence). V dropped 0 bases and J dropped 7; count of bases not matched to a gene: 2. The length of the CDR3 is 14 residues. CDR3 DNA: TGTGCCAGCAGCTTGGCACAGGGGGCTAATGAGCAGTTCTTC. As protein: CASSLAQGANEQFF.

This CDR3 reads CASSAPLGTGPTGEDTQYF. The CDR3 DNA reads TGTGCCAGCAGCGCCCCACTGGGGACTGGACCTACAGGAGAAGATACGCAGTATTTT. The chain carries TRBV9 and TRBJ2-3; maybe TRBD2 (6 bases). This CDR3 is 19 amino acids long. Germline V gene data show CDR1 as SGDLS and CDR2 as YYNGEE. Trimming took off 3 bases at V and 5 bases at J, with 28 bases between the two ends.

The rearrangement links TRBV28 to TRBJ2-2; 9 nucleotides align to TRBD1. The CDR3 length is 17 residues. Germline-derived CDR1 and CDR2 are MDHEN and SYDVKM. The trim removed 4 bases at V and 0 bases at J, leaving 6 bases unmatched. CDR3 loop: CASSYYWDRANTGELFF. The CDR3 bases are TGTGCCAGCAGTTACTACTGGGACAGGGCGAACACCGGGGAGCTGTTTTTT.

J is TRBJ1-1 and V is TRBV19; D gene uncertain. V was shortened by 6 bases and J by 1 base, with 9 bases between the two germline ends. The CDR3 has 13 residues. Per the germline V gene, CDR1 is LNHDA and CDR2 is SQIVND (reference sequence). The CDR3 loop reads CASRSGKNTEAFF. The CDR3 coding sequence is TGTGCCAGTAGGAGCGGGAAGAACACTGAAGCTTTCTTT.

Only one count was recorded for this clone. The chain combines TRBV28 with TRBJ2-3, with TRBD1 identical over 8 bases. CDR3 length equals 19 residues. Germline V gives CDR1 MDHEN, CDR2 SYDVKM. V shed 2 bases, J shed 0 bases, and the junction held 13 bases outside the gene matches. This chain's CDR3 is CASSLVRTGRPVSTDTQYF. CDR3 bases: TGTGCCAGCAGTTTAGTCCGGACAGGGAGACCAGTGAGCACAGATACGCAGTATTTT.

The chain is built from TRBV5-1 and TRBJ2-1; the match to TRBD1 covers 8 bases. Trimming at V came to 5 bases and at J to 7 bases, leaving 11 bases not matched to a gene. Germline CDR1 reads SGHRS; CDR2 reads YFSETQ. This CDR3 is 15 amino acids long. The CDR3 protein is CASSLRTGRVNEQFF. The CDR3 region has the DNA TGCGCCAGCAGTCTTCGGACAGGGAGAGTAAATGAGCAGTTCTTC.

The chain carries TRBV6-5 and TRBJ2-3; no definite D call. V was pared by 0 bases and J by 4 bases, with 8 bases between. This CDR3 is built from 14 residues. In germline, CDR1 is MNHEY, CDR2 SVGAGI. In DNA, the CDR3 is TGTGCCAGCAGTTACTCGCCTGAGGCAGATACGCAGTATTTT. Protein: CASSYSPEADTQYF.

V and J are TRBV4-1 and TRBJ2-7; no clear D gene. With 3 bases removed from V and 4 bases from J, the gap between germline ends came to 13 bases. This CDR3 is built from 14 residues. CDR1 is MGHRA, CDR2 YSYEKL, per germline. As DNA, the CDR3 is TGCGCCAGCAGCCACGCCGACGCCCCATACGAGCAGTACTTC. Protein: CASSHADAPYEQYF.

The chain links TRBV19 to TRBJ2-7; TRBD2 matches at 16 bases. The CDR3 is made up of 19 amino acids. Germline lookup yields CDR1 LNHDA and CDR2 SQIVND (reference sequence). The trim removed 1 base at V and 6 bases at J, leaving 12 bases unmatched. CDR3 coding DNA: TGTGCCAGTAGTATAGCGCCTCCGGGACTAGCGGGAGGGCCCGGCGAGCAGTACTTC. The encoded protein is CASSIAPPGLAGGPGEQYF.

This chain uses TRBV4-3 with TRBJ2-2; 7 nucleotides match TRBD1. The junction had 17 bases not matched to a gene; V was cut back by 1 base and J by 3 bases. This CDR3 has 20 amino acids. Germline CDR1 and CDR2: LGHNA and YSLEER. The CDR3 loop reads CASSQVVRQGVGRDTGELFF. CDR3 DNA sequence: TGCGCCAGCAGCCAAGTCGTGAGACAGGGTGTGGGTCGGGACACCGGGGAGCTGTTTTTT.

This clone has only one observation. The CDR3: CATPLAGPPYEQYF. The CDR3 nucleotides read TGTGCCACCCCGTTAGCGGGACCACCCTACGAGCAGTACTTC. The chain joins TRBV27 to TRBJ2-7, with 8 bases matching TRBD2. Losses at the gene ends were 10 bases for V and 2 bases for J; bases not matched to a gene: 10. Germline V CDR1 and CDR2: MNHEY, SMNVEV (reference sequence). CDR3 length: 14 amino acids.

Turning to this clone: The sample holds other DNA sequences that translate to the same CDR3. The V call is TRBV7-9, the J call TRBJ2-7, with a possible D match to TRBD1 (5 bases). The CDR3 spans 14 residues. The V end was cut by 0 bases, the J end by 3 bases, with 9 bases between. Germline CDR1 reads SEHNR; CDR2 reads FQNEAQ (reference sequence). CDR3 in amino acids: CASSLANRSYEQYF. The CDR3 coding sequence is TGTGCCAGCAGCTTAGCGAACAGGAGCTACGAGCAGTACTTC.

This chain connects TRBV6-5 to TRBJ2-5, with a possible D match to TRBD2 (6 bases). The CDR3 extends over 14 amino acids. The germline V and J ends were trimmed by 5 bases and 3 bases, with 13 bases remaining between them. Germline CDR1 MNHEY, CDR2 SVGAGI. CDR3 sequence reads: CASSPGVRKETQYF. The CDR3 coding sequence is TGTGCCAGCAGTCCGGGGGTTAGAAAAGAGACCCAGTACTTC.

The chain is built from TRBV5-4 and TRBJ2-2; D possibly corresponds to TRBD1 (6 bases). The CDR3 runs to 15 residues. Germline values: CDR1 SGHNT, CDR2 YYREEE (reference sequence). Trimming left V 1 base short and J 9 bases short, with 16 bases between. DNA for the CDR3: TGTGCCAGCAGCTTGTCTTCCAGGGGTAGCCGGGAGCTGTTTTTT. Its protein product is CASSLSSRGSRELFF.

The gene calls are TRBV7-2 and TRBJ1-1; 7 nucleotides line up with TRBD1. There are 10 residues in the CDR3. Losses at the gene ends were 8 bases for V and 6 bases for J; bases not matched to a gene: 0. Germline V gene data show CDR1 as SGHTA and CDR2 as FQGNSA. The CDR3 coding sequence is TGTGCCAGCCAGGGGGCTGAAGCTTTCTTT. Encoded protein: CASQGAEAFF.

The rearrangement links TRBV7-6 to TRBJ1-5, with TRBD1 as a possible D gene (6 bases). The CDR3 sequence is 14 residues long. The V end was cut by 0 bases, the J end by 5 bases, with 8 bases between. Looked up from germline, CDR1 is SGHVS and CDR2 is FNYEAQ. CDR3 residues: CASSLAGADQPQHF. CDR3 nucleotide sequence: TGTGCCAGCAGCTTAGCGGGGGCGGATCAGCCCCAGCATTTT.

CDR3 protein: CASSIVGGSSGNTIYF. CDR3 nucleotides: TGTGCCAGTAGTATAGTGGGAGGATCCTCTGGAAACACCATATATTTT. This chain uses TRBV19 with TRBJ1-3; no reliable D call. V was pared by 1 base and J by 0 bases, with 10 bases between. This CDR3 is 16 amino acids long. CDR1 is LNHDA, CDR2 SQIVND, per germline (reference sequence).

The CDR3 reads CASSQLLSGLAGTYEQYF. The CDR3 DNA reads as TGCGCCAGCAGCCAGCTTTTATCGGGGCTAGCGGGGACCTACGAGCAGTACTTC. The V and J genes are TRBV4-3 and TRBJ2-7; 9 bases are shared with TRBD2. Looked up from germline, CDR1 is LGHNA and CDR2 is YSLEER. This CDR3 spans 18 amino acids. V was pared by 3 bases and J by 2 bases, with 14 bases of the junction left unmatched.

This clone was detected once. V usage is TRBV28 and J usage is TRBJ1-2, with D possibly being TRBD1 (6 bases). Trimming shortened V by 7 bases and J by 7 bases, and 19 bases separated the two germline ends. The CDR3 has 14 amino acids. Germline CDR1 reads MDHEN; CDR2 reads SYDVKM. CDR3 amino acids: CASINLDRGFGYTF. DNA for the CDR3: TGTGCCAGCATTAACCTGGACAGAGGGTTTGGCTACACCTTC.

This chain uses TRBV4-2 with TRBJ2-7; 7 bases fit TRBD2. CDR1 and CDR2 from the germline V gene are LGHNA and YNFKEQ. This CDR3 comprises 16 residues. V lost 0 bases to trimming and J lost 0 bases; unmatched junction nucleotides: 5. The CDR3, as DNA: TGTGCCAGCAGCCAAGAAGGAGCGGGGCTCTCCTACGAGCAGTACTTC. This codes for CASSQEGAGLSYEQYF.

The V gene is TRBV30, the J gene TRBJ1-1; TRBD1 matches 9 bases. Losses at the gene ends were 7 bases for V and 3 bases for J; bases not matched to a gene: 24. This CDR3 comprises 19 residues. The germline V gene encodes CDR1 GTSNPN and CDR2 SVGIG (reference sequence). CDR3 sequence: CASDVVTGGMGKGDTEAFF. The DNA for the CDR3 is TGTGCCTCCGACGTTGTAACAGGGGGCATGGGTAAAGGGGACACTGAAGCTTTCTTT. The full variable domain, rest sourced from reference TRBV30 and TRBJ1-1, is SQTIHQWPATLVQPVGSPLSLECTVEGTSNPNLYWYRQAAGRGLQLLFYSVGIGQISSEVPQNLSASRPQDRQFILSSKKLLLSDSGFYLCASDVVTGGMGKGDTEAFFGQGTRLTVV.

This clone was found once. This chain uses TRBV5-1 with TRBJ2-3, with D uncertain. The CDR3 loop spans 16 amino acids. V was trimmed by 6 bases and J by 0 bases, leaving 17 bases between them. The germline V gene encodes CDR1 SGHRS and CDR2 YFSETQ. The CDR3 sequence: CASKTPSISSTDTQYF. The DNA of the CDR3 is TGCGCCAGCAAGACCCCGAGTATATCTAGCACAGATACGCAGTATTTT.

The J gene is TRBJ2-2, the V gene TRBV15, with 8 nucleotides matching TRBD1. Trimming cost V 0 bases and J 3 bases; bases outside gene matches: 18. This CDR3 region has 21 residues. CDR1 and CDR2 from the germline V gene are LNHNV and YYDKDF (reference sequence). CDR3 nucleotide sequence: TGTGCCACCAGCAGAGACCTCCGGGACAGGCGGCAAGAGGGGGACACCGGGGAGCTGTTTTTT. Its protein product is CATSRDLRDRRQEGDTGELFF.

This clone showed up just once. The chain is built from TRBV6-4 and TRBJ2-5; a weak D match, TRBD2 (5 bases). CDR1 is MRHNA, CDR2 SNTAGT, per germline. Trimming shortened V by 6 bases and J by 3 bases, and 14 bases separated the two germline ends. CDR3 length equals 14 residues. The DNA of the CDR3 is TGTGCCAGCAGGAGAGGGCAGCGCGAAGAGACCCAGTACTTC. It yields the protein CASRRGQREETQYF.

The gene calls are TRBV19 and TRBJ1-5; D gene uncertain. The V gene's germline CDR1 is LNHDA and CDR2 SQIVND (reference sequence). V dropped 1 base and J dropped 5 bases, with 12 bases sitting between them. There are 15 residues in the CDR3. CDR3 DNA sequence: TGTGCCAGTAGTATAGCCTCACGGGAGCATCAGCCCCAGCATTTT. It encodes CASSIASREHQPQHF. Supplemented by reference TRBV19 and TRBJ1-5, the full variable domain reads DGGITQSPKYLFRKEGQNVTLSCEQNLNHDAMYWYRQDPGQGLRLIYYSQIVNDFQKGDIAEGYSVSREKKESFPLTVTSAQKNPTAFYLCASSIASREHQPQHFGDGTRLSIL.

The chain is built from TRBV30 and TRBJ2-1; 7 bases map to TRBD2. V lost 0 bases to trimming and J lost 0 bases; unmatched junction nucleotides: 8. In germline, CDR1 is GTSNPN, CDR2 SVGIG (reference sequence). The CDR3 runs to 17 residues. The CDR3 region is CAWSVVGSGFSYNEQFF. The CDR3 DNA sequence: TGTGCCTGGAGTGTAGTAGGTAGCGGGTTCTCCTACAATGAGCAGTTCTTC.